This entry features one T cell receptor beta chain sequence. This may come from a read error, since a much larger clone is one base off. MiXCR, run by TCRdb on the PCR reads, gives a single entry per CDR3 protein. This sample has some 320,000 distinct CDR3 sequences, with 20% to 25% found just once. Sorting selected naive CD8 T cells with a CD8+CD4-CCR7+CD45RA+ phenotype. Trimming shortened V by 10 bases and J by 8 bases, and 12 bases separated the two germline ends. CDR3 length: 11 residues. In germline, CDR1 is LNHDA, CDR2 SQIVND (reference sequence). These data are taken from a study of molecular identifiers for immune sequencing clone quantification.

The sequencing input was naive CD8+ T cells from blood, with Jurkat cell RNA spiked in. The subset was: FACS-sorted CD8+CD4-CCR7+CD45RA+ naive T cells. The J gene is TRBJ2-1, the V gene TRBV19; TRBD2 might be the D (5 bases). The clonotype comes from a human donor in good health. Some libraries in this study had Jurkat cell RNA spiked in. The CDR3 DNA sequence: TGTGCCACCGCTAGCACGGATGAGCAGTTCTTC. Translation gives CATASTDEQFF.